A selection of T cell receptor beta chains follows, all from one sample in a study of graft-versus-host responses after intestinal transplantation. These receptors are not linked to any known antigen. The data were produced by immunoSEQ multiplex PCR, yet TCRdb's version contains in-frame clones alone and is incomplete. The top ten clones hold around 0.1% of a sample with 80,000 to 90,000 clones, roughly 88% of them seen once. The material was unstimulated CD4+ T cells sorted from spleen or lymph node cells, obtained before intestinal transplant. These receptors all stem from a human donor who received an intestinal transplant. Both conserved end residues are part of each CDR3. D genes are given only for firm matches. Clone sizes are given selectively: once, few, many, or a class where the clone is expanded.

CDR3: CASSKNRGREKLFF; DNA: TGTGCCAGTAGTAAAAACAGGGGTAGGGAAAAACTGTTTTTT; J: TRBJ1-4; V: TRBV19; size: NA; D: TRBD1
CDR3: CASSPRDRDNEKLFF; DNA: TGTGCCAGCAGCCCTCGGGACAGGGATAATGAAAAACTGTTTTTT; J: TRBJ1-4; V: TRBV6-5; size: NA; D: TRBD1
CDR3: CASSLVQGFSPLHF; DNA: TGTGCCAGCAGCTTAGTCCAGGGGTTTTCACCCCTCCACTTT; J: TRBJ1-6; V: TRBV7-8; size: medium-sized; D: NA
CDR3: CASISGGLRNQPQHF; DNA: TGTGCCAGCATATCAGGGGGTTTAAGAAATCAGCCCCAGCATTTT; J: TRBJ1-5; V: TRBV6-5; size: NA; D: TRBD1
CDR3: CASSPSTTGKEQYF; DNA: TGTGCCAGCAGCCCTTCCACGACAGGGAAGGAGCAGTACTTC; J: TRBJ2-7; V: TRBV11-2; size: once; D: TRBD1
CDR3: CASSLALIGANTEAFF; DNA: TGCGCCAGCAGCTTGGCGTTGATAGGGGCGAACACTGAAGCTTTCTTT; J: TRBJ1-1; V: TRBV5-1; size: NA; D: NA
CDR3: CATSNNQGQPQHF; DNA: TGTGCCACCAGCAACAACCAGGGTCAGCCCCAGCATTTT; J: TRBJ1-5; V: TRBV15; size: NA; D: NA
CDR3: CASSPDLAGGSYEQYF; DNA: TGTGCCAGCAGCCCCGACTTAGCGGGGGGGTCCTACGAGCAGTACTTC; J: TRBJ2-7; V: TRBV2; size: NA; D: TRBD2
CDR3: CASSRLAGDTQYF; DNA: TGTGCCAGTAGTAGACTAGCGGGAGATACGCAGTATTTT; J: TRBJ2-3; V: TRBV19; size: NA; D: TRBD2
CDR3: CASSARTGAGEQYF; DNA: TGTGCCAGCAGTGCCCGGACAGGGGCAGGCGAGCAGTACTTC; J: TRBJ2-7; V: TRBV6-1; size: NA; D: TRBD1
CDR3: CASSFQGNTEAFF; DNA: TGTGCCAGCAGCTTCCAGGGGAACACTGAAGCTTTCTTT; J: TRBJ1-1; V: TRBV7-3; size: NA; D: NA
CDR3: CASSLGLPTDTQYF; DNA: TGTGCCAGCAGCTTGGGACTACCCACAGATACGCAGTATTTT; J: TRBJ2-3; V: TRBV13; size: few; D: TRBD2
CDR3: CASSLAGAKNIQYF; DNA: TGTGCCAGCAGTTTAGCAGGGGCCAAAAACATTCAGTACTTC; J: TRBJ2-4; V: TRBV27; size: NA; D: NA
CDR3: CASSHPGGAGGYTF; DNA: TGTGCCAGCAGCCACCCCGGGGGGGCGGGTGGCTACACCTTC; J: TRBJ1-2; V: TRBV11-2; size: NA; D: NA
CDR3: CASSFVSGLHSIEAFF; DNA: TGTGCCAGCAGCTTCGTTTCCGGTCTTCACTCAATTGAAGCTTTCTTT; J: TRBJ1-1; V: TRBV11-3; size: NA; D: NA
CDR3: CASSRRGDTQYF; DNA: TGTGCCAGCAGCCGCAGGGGGGATACGCAGTATTTT; J: TRBJ2-3; V: TRBV7-3; size: NA; D: TRBD1
CDR3: CASSPLYEQYF; DNA: TGTGCCAGCAGCCCCTTATACGAGCAGTACTTC; J: TRBJ2-7; V: TRBV11-3; size: NA; D: NA
CDR3: CASSETGGANEKLFF; DNA: TGTGCCAGTAGTGAAACAGGGGGAGCTAATGAAAAACTGTTTTTT; J: TRBJ1-4; V: TRBV19; size: NA; D: TRBD1
CDR3: CASRGGGSSYEQYF; DNA: TGTGCCAGCAGGGGCGGGGGTAGCTCCTACGAGCAGTACTTC; J: TRBJ2-7; V: TRBV6-1; size: NA; D: TRBD2
CDR3: CASSKPGLAGTRDTQYF; DNA: TGCGCCAGCAGTAAGCCGGGACTAGCGGGGACACGGGATACGCAGTATTTT; J: TRBJ2-3; V: TRBV10-1; size: NA; D: TRBD2
CDR3: CASSLGSNGYTF; DNA: TGTGCCAGCAGCTTGGGTTCCAATGGCTACACCTTC; J: TRBJ1-2; V: TRBV5-6; size: NA; D: NA
CDR3: CASSYLPGTGGEAFF; DNA: TGTGCCAGCAGTTACCTACCGGGTACCGGGGGTGAAGCTTTCTTT; J: TRBJ1-1; V: TRBV6-5; size: NA; D: NA
CDR3: CASLWGGAVVNTEAFF; DNA: TGTGCCAGCCTGTGGGGGGGGGCGGTTGTGAACACTGAAGCTTTCTTT; J: TRBJ1-1; V: TRBV7-9; size: NA; D: NA
CDR3: CASSAGQGNTGELFF; DNA: TGTGCCAGCAGCGCGGGACAGGGGAACACCGGGGAGCTGTTTTTT; J: TRBJ2-2; V: TRBV11-3; size: NA; D: TRBD1
CDR3: CATSRAGTGLYEQYF; DNA: TGTGCCACCAGCCGCGCCGGGACAGGGCTTTACGAGCAGTACTTC; J: TRBJ2-7; V: TRBV15; size: once; D: TRBD1
CDR3: CASSLWGRSGTDTQYF; DNA: TGTGCCAGCAGCTTATGGGGGCGCAGTGGCACAGATACGCAGTATTTT; J: TRBJ2-3; V: TRBV7-3; size: once; D: NA
CDR3: CASSRTGLGTEAFF; DNA: TGCGCCAGCAGCAGGACAGGGCTCGGCACTGAAGCTTTCTTT; J: TRBJ1-1; V: TRBV5-1; size: once; D: TRBD1
CDR3: CASSVISNTEAFF; DNA: TGTGCCAGCAGCGTAATATCGAACACTGAAGCTTTCTTT; J: TRBJ1-1; V: TRBV9; size: NA; D: NA
CDR3: CASGVGQGPYEQYF; DNA: TGTGCCAGCGGCGTCGGGCAGGGGCCCTACGAGCAGTACTTC; J: TRBJ2-7; V: TRBV11-2; size: NA; D: NA
CDR3: CASIGWPREMNTEAFF; DNA: TGTGCCAGCATAGGATGGCCTCGGGAGATGAACACTGAAGCTTTCTTT; J: TRBJ1-1; V: TRBV12-1; size: NA; D: NA
CDR3: CASSTGTGSSDAYGYTF; DNA: TGCGCCAGCAGCACCGGGACAGGGTCCTCCGATGCCTATGGCTACACCTTC; J: TRBJ1-2; V: TRBV5-1; size: once; D: TRBD1
CDR3: CASTGGWESGYGYTF; DNA: TGTGCCAGCACCGGGGGTTGGGAGTCTGGGTATGGCTACACCTTC; J: TRBJ1-2; V: TRBV6-5; size: NA; D: NA
CDR3: CSVPSGALFF; DNA: TGCAGTGTCCCTAGCGGGGCTTTGTTCTTC; J: TRBJ2-1; V: TRBV20-1; size: NA; D: TRBD2
CDR3: CASSIRSLGQRNTEAFF; DNA: TGTGCCAGTAGTATAAGGTCCCTGGGACAGAGAAACACTGAAGCTTTCTTT; J: TRBJ1-1; V: TRBV19; size: NA; D: TRBD1
CDR3: CASSPPRGERGYNEQFF; DNA: TGTGCCAGCTCACCCCCGAGGGGAGAGCGGGGGTACAATGAGCAGTTCTTC; J: TRBJ2-1; V: TRBV18; size: NA; D: TRBD2
CDR3: CASSYSMGQMTGELFF; DNA: TGTGCCAGCAGTTACTCCATGGGACAGATGACCGGGGAGCTGTTTTTT; J: TRBJ2-2; V: TRBV6-5; size: NA; D: TRBD1
CDR3: CASSLGTSGGRGNTEAFF; DNA: TGTGCCAGCAGCTTGGGGACTAGTGGCGGACGGGGGAACACTGAAGCTTTCTTT; J: TRBJ1-1; V: TRBV5-4; size: NA; D: NA
CDR3: CATSRGPGTQYF; DNA: TGTGCCACCAGCAGAGGTCCGGGGACCCAGTACTTC; J: TRBJ2-5; V: TRBV15; size: NA; D: NA
CDR3: CASSSRATGNTIYF; DNA: TGTGCCAGCAGCAGCAGGGCAACTGGAAACACCATATATTTT; J: TRBJ1-3; V: TRBV6-5; size: NA; D: NA
CDR3: CASSQEWAETQYF; DNA: TGCGCCAGCAGCCAAGAATGGGCGGAGACCCAGTACTTC; J: TRBJ2-5; V: TRBV4-1; size: NA; D: NA
CDR3: CASSDQQAFSYNEQFF; DNA: TGTGCCAGCAGTGACCAACAGGCCTTCTCCTACAATGAGCAGTTCTTC; J: TRBJ2-1; V: TRBV25-1; size: NA; D: NA
CDR3: CASSGLAWGEQFF; DNA: TGTGCCAGCAGTGGCCTAGCGTGGGGTGAGCAGTTCTTC; J: TRBJ2-1; V: TRBV6-4; size: NA; D: NA
CDR3: CASTLGAETNEKLFF; DNA: TGTGCCAGTACCCTGGGGGCAGAAACTAATGAAAAACTGTTTTTT; J: TRBJ1-4; V: TRBV19; size: NA; D: NA
CDR3: CASSRGLINTGELFF; DNA: TGCGCCAGCAGCCGGGGACTGATAAACACCGGGGAGCTGTTTTTT; J: TRBJ2-2; V: TRBV5-1; size: NA; D: NA
CDR3: CASSPGPGSSYNEQFF; DNA: TGCGCCAGCAGCCCAGGGCCCGGAAGCTCCTACAATGAGCAGTTCTTC; J: TRBJ2-1; V: TRBV5-1; size: NA; D: NA
CDR3: CATTGQVNTEAFF; DNA: TGTGCCACAACCGGACAGGTCAACACTGAAGCTTTCTTT; J: TRBJ1-1; V: TRBV10-3; size: NA; D: TRBD1
CDR3: CASSPTTLRTGGGNTIYF; DNA: TGTGCCAGCTCACCAACCACCCTCCGGACAGGGGGCGGAAACACCATATATTTT; J: TRBJ1-3; V: TRBV18; size: NA; D: TRBD1
CDR3: CASMAGVTRGVSPLHF; DNA: TGTGCCAGCATGGCGGGGGTCACCCGTGGGGTTTCACCCCTCCACTTT; J: TRBJ1-6; V: TRBV2; size: NA; D: NA
CDR3: CASSLPDSQETQYF; DNA: TGCGCCAGCAGCTTGCCCGACAGCCAAGAGACCCAGTACTTC; J: TRBJ2-5; V: TRBV5-1; size: NA; D: NA
CDR3: CASRQLGGRGDPNGYTF; DNA: TGTGCCAGTAGGCAATTAGGGGGACGGGGGGACCCAAATGGCTACACCTTC; J: TRBJ1-2; V: TRBV19; size: NA; D: NA
CDR3: CASSLDGASTNSPLHF; DNA: TGTGCCAGCAGCTTAGATGGGGCAAGCACAAATTCACCCCTCCACTTT; J: TRBJ1-6; V: TRBV11-2; size: NA; D: NA
CDR3: CASSVGAGDGGNTIYF; DNA: TGTGCCAGCAGCGTAGGGGCCGGCGATGGGGGAAACACCATATATTTT; J: TRBJ1-3; V: TRBV9; size: NA; D: NA
CDR3: CASSPLAGGIGNATQYF; DNA: TGTGCCAGCTCACCACTGGCAGGCGGGATTGGTAATGCGACCCAGTACTTC; J: TRBJ2-5; V: TRBV18; size: NA; D: NA
CDR3: CASSSSGWGYGYTF; DNA: TGTGCCAGTAGTAGCTCAGGGTGGGGCTATGGCTACACCTTC; J: TRBJ1-2; V: TRBV19; size: NA; D: NA
CDR3: CASSATGVRKQYF; DNA: TGTGCCAGCAGCGCTACAGGCGTTCGGAAGCAGTACTTC; J: TRBJ2-7; V: TRBV11-2; size: NA; D: NA
CDR3: CASSQFWQGLRGANVLTF; DNA: TGTGCCAGCAGCCAATTTTGGCAGGGCTTACGGGGGGCCAACGTCCTGACTTTC; J: TRBJ2-6; V: TRBV14; size: NA; D: NA
CDR3: CASSPLGTNNEQFF; DNA: TGTGCCAGCTCTCCCCTCGGGACAAACAATGAGCAGTTCTTC; J: TRBJ2-1; V: TRBV18; size: NA; D: NA
CDR3: CASSDRRGGTDTQYF; DNA: TGCGCCAGCAGTGACAGGCGGGGAGGCACAGATACGCAGTATTTT; J: TRBJ2-3; V: TRBV10-2; size: NA; D: NA
CDR3: CASSERRATNEKLFF; DNA: TGTGCCAGCAGTGAGCGGCGCGCAACTAATGAAAAACTGTTTTTT; J: TRBJ1-4; V: TRBV6-1; size: NA; D: NA
CDR3: CASSYIPGQANYGYTF; DNA: TGTGCCAGCAGTTATATTCCCGGACAGGCTAACTATGGCTACACCTTC; J: TRBJ1-2; V: TRBV6-5; size: NA; D: TRBD1